This T cell receptor (beta chain) came from a study of blood T cell repertoires in COVID-19. Study background: The study drew acute and convalescent COVID-19 samples from the United States, Italy and Spain.

Per the authors' pipeline: For nucleated cells, counts were estimated from reference gene primer amplification. The repertoire was sequenced with immunoSEQ multiplex PCR; TCRdb's copy has only in-frame clones and lacks some. V and J calls and clone size come straight from that table; D and trimming were deduced from the DNA. The sample consists of about 150,000 clones, over 75% of them appearing once. The CDR3 covers 14 residues. The J segment lost 4 bases and the V segment lost 3 bases, leaving 3 bases of the junction unmatched. Looked up from germline, CDR1 is MNHEY and CDR2 is SMNVEV (reference sequence).

The J gene is TRBJ1-2, the V gene TRBV27, with TRBD1 identical over 9 bases. This clonotype was obtained from a woman in her thirties or forties with acute or convalescent COVID-19. The specimen was peripheral blood. The CDR3 DNA follows: TGTGCCAGCAGTTTTCGGGACAGGGCCTATGGCTACACCTTC. As protein: CASSFRDRAYGYTF.